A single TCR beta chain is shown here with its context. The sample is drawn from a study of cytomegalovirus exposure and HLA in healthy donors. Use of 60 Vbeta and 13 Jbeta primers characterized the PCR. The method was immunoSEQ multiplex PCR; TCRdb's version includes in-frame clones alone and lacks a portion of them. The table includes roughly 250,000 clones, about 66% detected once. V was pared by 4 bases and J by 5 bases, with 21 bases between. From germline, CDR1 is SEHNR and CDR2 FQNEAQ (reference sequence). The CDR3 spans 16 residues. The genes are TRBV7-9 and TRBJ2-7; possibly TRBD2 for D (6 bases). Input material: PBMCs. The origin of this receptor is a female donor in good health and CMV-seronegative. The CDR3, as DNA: TGTGCCAGCAGCTCGGAGGGGCTAGCCGATTTCGACGAGCAGTACTTC. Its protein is CASSSEGLADFDEQYF.